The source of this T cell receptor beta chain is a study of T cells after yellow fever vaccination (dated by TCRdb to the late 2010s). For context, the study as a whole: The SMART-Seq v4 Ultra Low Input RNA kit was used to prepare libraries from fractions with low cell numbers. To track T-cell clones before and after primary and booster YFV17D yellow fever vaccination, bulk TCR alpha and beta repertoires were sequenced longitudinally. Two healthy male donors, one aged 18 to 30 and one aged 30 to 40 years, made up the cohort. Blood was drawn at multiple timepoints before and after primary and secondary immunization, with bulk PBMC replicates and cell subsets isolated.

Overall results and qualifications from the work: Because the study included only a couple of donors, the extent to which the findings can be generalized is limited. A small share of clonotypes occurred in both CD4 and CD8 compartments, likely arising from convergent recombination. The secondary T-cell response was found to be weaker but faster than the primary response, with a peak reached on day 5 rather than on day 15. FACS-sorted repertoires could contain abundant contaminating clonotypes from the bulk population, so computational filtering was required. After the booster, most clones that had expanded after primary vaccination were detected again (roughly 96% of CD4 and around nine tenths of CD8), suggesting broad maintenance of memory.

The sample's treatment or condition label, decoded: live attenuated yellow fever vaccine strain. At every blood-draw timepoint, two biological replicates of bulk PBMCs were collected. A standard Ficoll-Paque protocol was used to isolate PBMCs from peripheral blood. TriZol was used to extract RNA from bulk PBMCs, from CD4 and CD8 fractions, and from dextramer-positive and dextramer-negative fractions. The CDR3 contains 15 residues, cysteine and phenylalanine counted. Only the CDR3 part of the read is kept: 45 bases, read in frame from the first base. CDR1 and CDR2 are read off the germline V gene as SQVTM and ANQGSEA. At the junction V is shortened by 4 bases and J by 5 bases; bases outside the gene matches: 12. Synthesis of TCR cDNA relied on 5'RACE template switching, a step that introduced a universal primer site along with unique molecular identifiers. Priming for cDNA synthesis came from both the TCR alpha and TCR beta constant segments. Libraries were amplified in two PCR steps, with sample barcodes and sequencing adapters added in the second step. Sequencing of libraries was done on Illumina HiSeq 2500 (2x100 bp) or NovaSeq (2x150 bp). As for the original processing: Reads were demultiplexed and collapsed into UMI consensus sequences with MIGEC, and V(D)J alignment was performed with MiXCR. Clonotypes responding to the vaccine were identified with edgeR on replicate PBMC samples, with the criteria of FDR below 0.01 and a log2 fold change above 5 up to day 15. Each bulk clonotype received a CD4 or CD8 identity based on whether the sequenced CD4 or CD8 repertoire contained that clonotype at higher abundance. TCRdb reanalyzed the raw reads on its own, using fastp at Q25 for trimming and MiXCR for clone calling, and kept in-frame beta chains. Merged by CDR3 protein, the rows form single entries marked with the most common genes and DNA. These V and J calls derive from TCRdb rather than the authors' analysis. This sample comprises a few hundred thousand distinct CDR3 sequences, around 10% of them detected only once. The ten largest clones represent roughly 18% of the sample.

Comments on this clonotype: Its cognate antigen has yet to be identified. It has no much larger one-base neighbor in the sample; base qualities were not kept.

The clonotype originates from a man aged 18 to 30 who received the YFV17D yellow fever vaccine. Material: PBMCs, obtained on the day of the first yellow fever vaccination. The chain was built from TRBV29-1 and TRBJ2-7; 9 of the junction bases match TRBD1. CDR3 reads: CSVGLVQGAINEQYF. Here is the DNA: TGCAGCGTTGGACTAGTACAGGGGGCAATAAACGAGCAGTACTTC.